Only a few counts were recorded for the clone carrying this T cell receptor (beta chain). TCRdb recomputed calls from the 5' RACE reads with MiXCR, one row per CDR3 protein. Among 350,000 to 500,000 distinct CDR3 sequences, about 20% were seen once, and the ten largest hold 20% to 25%. The data stem from a study of T-cell memory formation after mild COVID-19. CDR3 size: 14 residues. V lost 2 bases and J 7 bases, leaving 13 bases between the germline ends. Germline lookup yields CDR1 SGHRS and CDR2 YFSETQ. The origin of this receptor is a man aged 18 to 30 who had mild COVID-19 (a few samples of this study predate the infection). Cell type and time point are not known. The sample was PBMCs or a T cell subset sorted from them (not recorded which). The rearrangement uses TRBV5-1 and TRBJ2-1, with no clear D. In DNA, the CDR3 is TGCGCCAGCAGCTTTGTTGGGCTCGGGAATGAGCAGTTCTTC. Translating gives CASSFVGLGNEQFF. The variable domain in full, completed from reference TRBV5-1 and TRBJ2-1, reads KAGVTQTPRYLIKTRGQQVTLSCSPISGHRSVSWYQQTPGQGLQFLFEYFSETQRNKGNFPGRFSGRQFSNSRSEMNVSTLELGDSALYLCASSFVGLGNEQFFGPGTRLTVL.